A single T cell receptor beta chain is shown here with its context. Its cognate antigen is unknown. The sample comes from a study of T cell repertoires in cytomegalovirus infection. Study-wide context: Alongside well-studied HLA-B-restricted CMV epitopes, recently identified HLA-C-restricted CMV epitopes were also used. Carrying CMV and the relevant HLA type showed in public TCR beta signatures.

One entry per CDR3 protein, called by TCRdb with MiXCR from the reads. The sample has 900,000 to 950,000 distinct CDR3 sequences, roughly 31% seen once. Unmatched junction bases numbered 1, after V lost 3 bases and J lost 8 bases. Germline lookup yields CDR1 SGDLS and CDR2 YYNGEE. This CDR3 spans 11 amino acids. Overall study findings and caveats: Frequencies of public TCR beta families were cumulated, and this identified carriers of CMV plus the relevant HLA.

This material consisted of cultured CD8+ T cells from PBMCs, taken from culture after CMV antigen stimulation. The clonotype was recovered from a human donor in good health (CMV status not recorded). Some clones in this sample may be carry-over from other donors' samples. This chain links TRBV9 with TRBJ1-1, with 7 bases fitting TRBD1. For the CDR3, the DNA is TGTGCCAGCAGCGCCAGGGGGGAAGCTTTCTTT. It specifies CASSARGEAFF.